The text below deals with one T cell receptor beta chain. Its antigen is undetermined. This specimen comes from a study of CD8+ T cells in alopecia areata. For the study at large: Twice daily, treated patients received 5 to 10 mg of oral tofacitinib. The investigators scored severity in treated patients by the percentage of affected scalp area. Study-wide results and limits: Under tofacitinib, numerous expanded lesional clonotypes remained detectable in scalp and blood.

Treatment given: oral pan-JAK inhibitor, 5-10 mg twice daily. Both CD4+ and CD8+ T cells were separated by sorting PBMCs. RNA extraction and reverse transcription yielded cDNA as sequencing template. Profiling relied on immunoSEQ multiplex PCR, and the TCRdb table lists in-frame clones only, not all of them. Of some 220,000 clones in the sample, 50% to 70% were seen once. This TCR derives from a human donor with alopecia areata. This specimen was CD4+ T cells sorted from blood, taken at week 4, from a patient treated with tofacitinib.

As DNA, the CDR3 is TGTGCCTGGAGGGTCCGAGAGAACACTGAAGCTTTCTTT. Protein: CAWRVRENTEAFF. The V call is TRBV30, the J call TRBJ1-1; D not certain. V was shortened by 3 bases and J by 1 base, with 9 bases between the two germline ends. The CDR3 contains 13 residues. The germline V gene encodes CDR1 GTSNPN and CDR2 SVGIG (reference sequence). The whole variable domain, remainder taken from reference TRBV30 and TRBJ1-1, is SQTIHQWPATLVQPVGSPLSLECTVEGTSNPNLYWYRQAAGRGLQLLFYSVGIGQISSEVPQNLSASRPQDRQFILSSKKLLLSDSGFYLCAWRVRENTEAFFGQGTRLTVV.